The entry below describes one T cell receptor beta chain. This sample was included in a study of monozygotic twins with inflammatory bowel disease. CDR1 is SGHRS, CDR2 YFSETQ, per germline. CDR3 length: 15 amino acids. TCRdb reprocessed the 5' RACE reads and reports one entry per CDR3 protein, with no DNA. This repertoire includes about 380,000 distinct CDR3 sequences. Total RNA was isolated from whole blood without T cell sorting. The receptor's source is a human donor with ulcerative colitis or Crohn's disease, or a healthy co-twin of an affected twin (not recorded which). Sequencing was performed on blood. The chain has TRBV5-1 and TRBJ2-2; checking the TCRdb D call of TRBD1 is not possible without DNA. The CDR3 spells CASSARVVGTGELFF.